This is a list of T cell receptor beta chains from one sample in a study of T cells in Graves' hyperthyroidism and ophthalmopathy. In TCRdb, the multiplex PCR reads were re-called with MiXCR into one record per CDR3 protein. The data contain 600,000 or so distinct CDR3 sequences, roughly 14% of them seen just once; the ten biggest clones take up about 12%. What was sequenced was blood. The source is a woman aged 45-65 years with Graves' ophthalmopathy. Both conserved end residues are trimmed from each CDR3.

v_gene | len | CDR3aa
TRBV20-1 | 15 | SARDTAGGPRHYEQY
TRBV5-1 | 15 | ASSLGLVGLAGETQY
TRBV10-2 | 12 | ASSVTSGPETQY
TRBV13 | 13 | ASRPEIGLAGEQY
TRBV7-6 | 14 | ASSLGASGGSYEQY
TRBV7-6 | 14 | ASSWVRGQNTGELF
TRBV28 | 13 | ASVTSGESSYEQY
TRBV29-1 | 12 | SVVGSGYRETQY
TRBV18 | 13 | ASSDGHGDGNTIY
TRBV7-6 | 13 | ASSFGPYRVDTQY
TRBV6-1 | 11 | ASSNDRGNEQY
TRBV20-1 | 11 | SAKDYTNNEQF
TRBV11-3 | 16 | ASSLVLAGVSSYNEQF
TRBV5-1 | 16 | ASSQVPVAGGPPETQY
TRBV20-1 | 13 | SATTTGRAVYEQY
TRBV5-1 | 14 | ASSLGLGDVGETQY
TRBV6-2/TRBV6-3 | 12 | ASSLLAAQETQY
TRBV4-3 | 16 | ASSQDLLAGGIGDTQY
TRBV6-5 | 13 | ASSYSRAGGETQY
TRBV7-6 | 13 | ASSRLRDRESEAF
TRBV18 | 10 | ASSPTEETQY
TRBV7-9 | 14 | ASRSSGSGPYNEQF
TRBV20-1 | 12 | SARPGQGGSPLH
TRBV28 | 12 | ASSFYRGNQPQH
TRBV27 | 13 | ASSLGTGKNTEAF
TRBV2 | 11 | ASSVVGNEKLF
TRBV28 | 14 | ASSHNRPSSYNEQF
TRBV6-1 | 12 | ASTKWEANYGYT
TRBV5-1 | 14 | ASSAPGTVNTGELF
TRBV9 | 13 | ASSVEDRPTGELF
TRBV10-3 | 10 | AISDSKETQY
TRBV5-8 | 13 | ASSLDLLGGNTIY
TRBV4-3 | 13 | ASSPLGGAAYEQY
TRBV7-2 | 10 | ASSFSNQPQH
TRBV12-3/TRBV12-4 | 11 | ASSLQGALAAF
TRBV7-3 | 15 | ASSFGLAGGPTDTQY
TRBV12-3/TRBV12-4 | 13 | ASSGGLAAQETQY
TRBV20-1 | 11 | SARRGLNQPQH
TRBV10-3 | 13 | AISERGGSTDTQY
TRBV27 | 13 | ASSFSQGAHYEQY
TRBV20-1 | 9 | SAPTSQAQH
TRBV12-3/TRBV12-4 | 14 | ASSLESPESTDTQY
TRBV30 | 12 | AWSLAGLSYEQY
TRBV3-1 | 14 | ASSHLPGLAGVEQY
TRBV7-3 | 16 | ASSPSGRARGNTDTQY